The count of the clone carrying this TCR beta chain is one. The antigen is unknown. A read error may explain this, as a much larger clone is one base away. The length of the CDR3 is 14 residues. Germline lookup yields CDR1 MDHEN and CDR2 SYDVKM. This specimen belongs to a study of glioma-infiltrating T cells. Study-wide points: Non-neoplastic patients had below-expected tissue-blood divergence, while all gliomas exceeded expectation.

The iRepertoire nested amplicon-rescue multiplex PCR amplified TCR alpha and beta CDR3s from RNA. One-step reverse transcription and amplification started from approximately 100-400 ng of tissue mRNA or PBMC total RNA. TCRdb passed the multiplex PCR reads through MiXCR, listing each CDR3 protein once. The table lists about 180,000 distinct CDR3 sequences, 43% of them singletons. The J gene is TRBJ1-5, the V gene TRBV28; D may be TRBD1 (6 bases). The sequencing input was glioma tissue, nonneoplastic brain tissue, or PBMCs (not recorded which). The TCR sequence derives from a human donor with low-grade glioma or glioblastoma, undergoing nonglioma brain surgery, or in good health (not recorded which). The CDR3, as DNA: TGTGCCAGCACCGCGACAGGAAACAATCATCCCCAGCATTTT. It specifies CASTATGNNHPQHF. Drawing the rest from reference TRBV28 and TRBJ1-5, the complete variable domain is DVKVTQSSRYLVKRTGEKVFLECVQDMDHENMFWYRQDPGLGLRLIYFSYDVKMKEKGDIPEGYSVSREKKERFSLILESASTNQTSMYLCASTATGNNHPQHFGDGTRLSIL.